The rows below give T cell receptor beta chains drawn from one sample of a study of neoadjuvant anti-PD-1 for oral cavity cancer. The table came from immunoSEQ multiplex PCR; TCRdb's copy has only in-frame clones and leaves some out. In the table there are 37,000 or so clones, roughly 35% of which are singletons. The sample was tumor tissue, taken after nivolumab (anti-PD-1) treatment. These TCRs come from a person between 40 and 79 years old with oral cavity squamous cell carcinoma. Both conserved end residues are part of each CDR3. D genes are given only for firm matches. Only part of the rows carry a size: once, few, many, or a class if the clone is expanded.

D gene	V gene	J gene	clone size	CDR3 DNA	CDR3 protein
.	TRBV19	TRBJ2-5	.	TGTGCCAGTAGTCGTACAGCCTCGGAGACCCAGTACTTC	CASSRTASETQYF
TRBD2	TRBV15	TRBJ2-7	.	TGTGCCACCAGCTATGGGGCTAGCGGGAGTTACGAGCAGTACTTC	CATSYGASGSYEQYF
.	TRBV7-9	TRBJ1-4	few	TGTGCCAGCAGCTTAGATGGGACACGGAATGAAAAACTGTTTTTT	CASSLDGTRNEKLFF
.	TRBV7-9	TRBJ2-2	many	TGTGCCAGCAGCCACACATCCGGGAGAGGCACCGGGGAGCTGTTTTTT	CASSHTSGRGTGELFF
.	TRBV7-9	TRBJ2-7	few	TGTGCCAGCAGCCCTTCCGGGAACCTAGCATACTTC	CASSPSGNLAYF
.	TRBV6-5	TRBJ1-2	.	TGTGCCAGCAGTTACGGTCAGGGGTTTCGTCTTGGCTACACCTTC	CASSYGQGFRLGYTF
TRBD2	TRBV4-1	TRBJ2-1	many	TGCGCCAGCAGCCCACTGAGCGGGAGCTCCTACAATGAGCAGTTCTTC	CASSPLSGSSYNEQFF
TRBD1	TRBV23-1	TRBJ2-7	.	TGCGCCAGCGACATCGGACAGGGGGCAACCTACGAGCAGTACTTC	CASDIGQGATYEQYF
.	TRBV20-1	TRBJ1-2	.	TGCAGTGCTAGAGCCTTTGGGGGCTACACCTTC	CSARAFGGYTF
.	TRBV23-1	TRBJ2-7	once	TGCGCCAGCAGTCAACCCTGTGACAGCTCCTACGAGCAGTACTTC	CASSQPCDSSYEQYF
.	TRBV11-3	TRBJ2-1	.	TGTGCCAGCAGCTTGGGGGGCGCGGATGAGCAGTTCTTC	CASSLGGADEQFF
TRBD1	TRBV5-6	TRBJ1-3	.	TGTGCCAGCAGCTTAACCACGGGACAGTCAAGTGGAAACACCATATATTTT	CASSLTTGQSSGNTIYF
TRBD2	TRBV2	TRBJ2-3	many	TGTGCCAGCACCGAGGGATCAGGGACTAACACAGATACGCAGTATTTT	CASTEGSGTNTDTQYF
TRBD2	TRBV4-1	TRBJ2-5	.	TGCGCCAGCAGCCAAGAACTGTCGGGAGCGGGGGTACGTGAGACCCAGTACTTC	CASSQELSGAGVRETQYF
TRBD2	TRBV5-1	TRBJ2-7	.	TGCGCCAGCAGCTTGGATCTAGCGGGGGGCTACGAGCAGTACTTC	CASSLDLAGGYEQYF
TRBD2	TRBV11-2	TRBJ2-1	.	TGTGCCAGCAGCCCGACTAGCGGGAGAGGTCCTGGTGAGCAGTTCTTC	CASSPTSGRGPGEQFF
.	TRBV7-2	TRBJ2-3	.	TGTGCCAGCAGCTTGGGAGCTAGCACAGATACGCAGTATTTT	CASSLGASTDTQYF
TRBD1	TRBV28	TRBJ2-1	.	TGTGCCAGCAGTCCCACTCCGGGACAGGGCTACAATGAGCAGTTCTTC	CASSPTPGQGYNEQFF
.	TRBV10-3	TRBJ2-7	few	TGTGCCATCAGCGACAGGGGCCCCGCTAGCGGCGAGCAGTACTTC	CAISDRGPASGEQYF
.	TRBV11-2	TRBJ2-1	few	TGTGCCAGCAGCTTAGATCGTAGGGCGTGGAATGAGCAGTTCTTC	CASSLDRRAWNEQFF
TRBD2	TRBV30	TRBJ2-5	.	TGTGCCTGGAGTGTTCCGGGACTAGCGGGAGTACGAGAGACCCAGTACTTC	CAWSVPGLAGVRETQYF
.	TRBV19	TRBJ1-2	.	TGTGCCAGTACCCAACAGGGCCTAACCTATGGCTACACCTTC	CASTQQGLTYGYTF
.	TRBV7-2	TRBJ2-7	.	TGTGCCAGCAGCCTGCAGTGGGGAACCTACGAGCAGTACTTC	CASSLQWGTYEQYF
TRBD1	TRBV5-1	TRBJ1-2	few	TGCGCCAGCAGCTTGGGAGATGGGACAGGGATGTATGGCTACACCTTC	CASSLGDGTGMYGYTF
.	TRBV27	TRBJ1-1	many	TGTGCCAGCAGTTGGGGTGGGAACACTGAAGCTTTCTTT	CASSWGGNTEAFF
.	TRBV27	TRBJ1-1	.	TGTGCCAGCAGGGAAGGGGGGGGGAGCACTGAAGCTTTCTTT	CASREGGGSTEAFF
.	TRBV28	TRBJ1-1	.	TGTGCCAGCAGTAAGAACACTGAAGCTTTCTTT	CASSKNTEAFF
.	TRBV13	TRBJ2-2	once	TGTGCCAGCAGTTTATCAGGGGGAGGACACCGGTGGACCGGGGAGCTGTTTTTT	CASSLSGGGHRWTGELFF
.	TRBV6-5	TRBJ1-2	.	TGTGCCAGCAGTTACTCGAAGGGCAGGGGTTATGGCTACACCTTC	CASSYSKGRGYGYTF
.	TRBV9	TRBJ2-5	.	TGTGCCAGCAGCGTCGGACAGAATCAAGAGACCCAGTACTTC	CASSVGQNQETQYF
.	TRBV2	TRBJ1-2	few	TGTGCCAGCAGTGAACATATAAGGATCGCCTATGGCTACACCTTC	CASSEHIRIAYGYTF
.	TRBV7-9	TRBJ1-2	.	TGTGCCAGCAGCTCCCGGGGGGACTATGGCTACACCTTC	CASSSRGDYGYTF
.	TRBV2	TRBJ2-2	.	TGTGCCAGCAGTGGAGAGGTGAGGGGAAGCACCGGGGAGCTGTTTTTT	CASSGEVRGSTGELFF
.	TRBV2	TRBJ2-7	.	TGTGCCAGCAGTGATTGGGTTACCTACGAGCAGTACTTC	CASSDWVTYEQYF
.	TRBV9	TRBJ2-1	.	TGTGCCAGCAGCGTAGCACTATTGTCCGATGAGCAGTTCTTC	CASSVALLSDEQFF
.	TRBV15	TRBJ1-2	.	TGTGCCACCAGCAGAGATAGAGCGGGAGGCTACACCTTC	CATSRDRAGGYTF
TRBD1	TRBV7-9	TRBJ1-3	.	TGTGCCAGCAGCTCGGGACAGACTATAGGAAACACCATATATTTT	CASSSGQTIGNTIYF
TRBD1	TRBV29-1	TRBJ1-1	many	TGCAGCGTAAAGACAGGGGGGAACACTGAAGCTTTCTTT	CSVKTGGNTEAFF
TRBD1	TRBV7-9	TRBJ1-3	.	TGTGCCAGCAGCTCACAGGGGGAATCAAACACCATATATTTT	CASSSQGESNTIYF
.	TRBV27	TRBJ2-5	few	TGTGCCAGCACCCGGGACTTGGGAGAGACCCAGTACTTC	CASTRDLGETQYF
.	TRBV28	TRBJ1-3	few	TGTGCCAGCATAAGAGGGTCAGGAAACACCATATATTTT	CASIRGSGNTIYF
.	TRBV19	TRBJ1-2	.	TGTGCCAGTAGTCCCCCCGGACGGCTCGGAGGCTACACCTTC	CASSPPGRLGGYTF
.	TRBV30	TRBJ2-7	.	TGTGCCTGGAGTCTGGGATACGAGCAGTACTTC	CAWSLGYEQYF
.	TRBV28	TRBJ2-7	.	TGTGCCAGCAGTTTCAGGGATTACGAGCAGTACTTC	CASSFRDYEQYF
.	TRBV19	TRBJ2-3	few	TGTGCCAGCCGGGGGGCCAGCACAGATACGCAGTATTTT	CASRGASTDTQYF
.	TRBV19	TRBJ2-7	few	TGTGCCAGTAGTATAGGGCCCGGCTACGAGCAGTACTTC	CASSIGPGYEQYF
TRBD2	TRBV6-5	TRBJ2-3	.	TGTGCCAGTTTGGGCGGGAGTAGCACAGATACGCAGTATTTT	CASLGGSSTDTQYF
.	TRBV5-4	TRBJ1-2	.	TGTGCCAGCAGCGCCGGGACACACGATGGCTACACCTTC	CASSAGTHDGYTF
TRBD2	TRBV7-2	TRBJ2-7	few	TGTGCCAGCAGCTTTATGGCGGGAGGGCGGTACGAGCAGTACTTC	CASSFMAGGRYEQYF
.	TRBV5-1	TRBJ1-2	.	TGCGCCAGCAGCTTGGTGACCAGGGGATTTGGCTATGGCTACACCTTC	CASSLVTRGFGYGYTF